This T cell receptor (beta chain) came from a study of T cell repertoires in aging, cancer and after chemotherapy (dated by TCRdb to between 2018 and 2020). Context from the whole study: The donors fell into six age groups ranging from 30 or younger to 70 or older, and each group had at least three individuals. In the hematological group, the paired samples taken before and after chemotherapy came from chronic lymphocytic leukemia patients who were treated with regimens based on fludarabine or bendamustine. The complete dataset included approximately 10 million TCR reads. To examine immunoaging and T cell reconstitution after chemotherapy, the study profiled TCR beta repertoires in peripheral blood from healthy donors and cancer patients. A cohort of over 200 cancer patients (roughly 90 with hematological and around 130 with solid cancers) was assembled, and 95 to 100 healthy donors were included as a reference group.

Multiplex touch-down PCR with a mixed TRB-A/B primer pool was used to amplify rearranged TRB sequences covering the V, D and J segments. Illumina adapters and sample indices were attached to the amplicons through two consecutive PCR reactions run with Phusion HS II polymerase. Amplicons were gel-purified using the NucleoSpin Gel and PCR Clean-up kit and were subsequently checked with Qubit and an Agilent 2100 Bioanalyzer. The libraries were sequenced on an Illumina MiSeq with 600-cycle, single-indexed, paired-end runs. The original methods were these. MiXCR versions 2.12 and 3.0.5 were used to process the TRB sequences. Each unique CDR3 nucleotide sequence counted as one clone, and only productive sequences with at least two reads were retained. The repertoire metrics were Shannon diversity, evenness, clonality (calculated as one minus evenness), and diversity profiles parameterized by alpha from 0 to 5. The IGoR algorithm was used to compute generation probabilities of clones in paired pre- and post-chemotherapy samples. TCRdb ran its own pipeline on the public reads, namely fastp trimming at Q25 and MiXCR clone calling, and kept in-frame beta chains. Rows merge per CDR3 protein into single entries with the most common DNA and genes. TCRdb's processing, not the authors', yielded these V and J calls. For this sample the table gives approximately 8,600 distinct CDR3 sequences, of which roughly 25% were detected only once. The top ten clonotypes cover 2.5% to 3% of the sample.

A remark on this clonotype: What antigen it recognizes has not been identified. Within one base of it there is no much larger clone, and no base qualities were kept.

Genomic DNA extracted from peripheral blood, rather than sorted cells or RNA, was used as the source for amplification of TCR beta rearrangements. Study-wide conclusions, independent of this receptor: In healthy donors, the drop in TCR diversity with age came mainly from a loss of richness, whereas in cancer patients a loss of evenness also played a part. Lymphoid organ infiltration was present in hematological cancer patients, and this infiltration may itself impair thymic emigration or peripheral T cell expansion. According to the authors, the repertoire data do not allow conclusions to be drawn about immunological memory after chemotherapy. Compared with age-matched healthy donors, untreated patients with either hematological or solid cancers had significantly lower TCR diversity in the blood along with higher clonality. Median generation probability increased over the chemotherapy interval in both cancer cohorts, suggesting repertoire reconstitution through rebound thymic output.

The source is a human donor with a blood cancer. The material sequenced was blood.

Here is the DNA: TGTGCCAGCAGTTTACTCATCACCGGGACAGATTACGAGCAGTACTTC. Translated, it reads CASSLLITGTDYEQYF. The sequence is built from TRBV6-5 and TRBJ2-7, with TRBD1 identical over 7 junction bases. V is trimmed back by 4 bases and J by 4 bases, and the junction contains 13 bases that no gene match accounts for. Per the germline V gene, MNHEY is the CDR1 and SVGAGI is the CDR2. Taken from cysteine to phenylalanine, the CDR3 has 16 residues. The CDR3 DNA has 48 bases and is translated from base 1.